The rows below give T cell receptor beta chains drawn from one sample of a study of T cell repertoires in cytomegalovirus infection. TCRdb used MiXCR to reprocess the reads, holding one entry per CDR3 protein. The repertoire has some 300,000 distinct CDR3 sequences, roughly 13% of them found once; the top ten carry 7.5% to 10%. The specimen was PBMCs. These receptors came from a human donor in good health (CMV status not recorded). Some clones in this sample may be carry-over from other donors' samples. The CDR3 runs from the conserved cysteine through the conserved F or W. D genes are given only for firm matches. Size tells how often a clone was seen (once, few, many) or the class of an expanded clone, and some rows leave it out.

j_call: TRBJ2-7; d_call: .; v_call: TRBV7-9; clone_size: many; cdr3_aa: CASSQSRQKEHYEQYF; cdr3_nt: TGTGCCAGCAGCCAATCCCGACAGAAAGAGCACTACGAGCAGTACTTC
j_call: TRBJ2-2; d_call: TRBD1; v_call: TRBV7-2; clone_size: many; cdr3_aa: CASCFDRGLNGELFF; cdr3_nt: TGTGCCAGCTGCTTCGACAGGGGGCTAAACGGGGAGCTGTTTTTT
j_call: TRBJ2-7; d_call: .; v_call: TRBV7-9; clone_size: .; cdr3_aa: CASSLVEGKGTYEQYF; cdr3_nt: TGTGCCAGCAGCTTAGTGGAGGGAAAGGGGACCTACGAGCAGTACTTC
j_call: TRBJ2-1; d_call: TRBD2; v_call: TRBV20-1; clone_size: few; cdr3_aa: CSARETSGGLWGEQFF; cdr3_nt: TGCAGTGCTAGAGAGACTAGCGGGGGCCTGTGGGGTGAGCAGTTCTTC
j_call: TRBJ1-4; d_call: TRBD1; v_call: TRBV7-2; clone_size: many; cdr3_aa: CASSGQTGGGEKLFF; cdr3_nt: TGTGCCAGCAGCGGCCAGACAGGGGGGGGTGAAAAACTGTTTTTT
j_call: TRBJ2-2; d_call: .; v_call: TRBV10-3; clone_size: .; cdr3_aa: CAHQVQNTGELFF; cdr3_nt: TGTGCCCATCAGGTACAGAACACCGGGGAGCTGTTTTTT
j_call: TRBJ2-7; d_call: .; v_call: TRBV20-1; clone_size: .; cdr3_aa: CSASPGGPPYEQYF; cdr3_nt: TGCAGTGCAAGCCCTGGGGGCCCTCCCTACGAGCAGTACTTC
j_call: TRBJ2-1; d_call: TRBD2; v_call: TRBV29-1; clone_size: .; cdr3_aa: CSAKSGSWNNEQFF; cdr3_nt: TGCAGCGCCAAGAGCGGGAGCTGGAACAATGAGCAGTTCTTC
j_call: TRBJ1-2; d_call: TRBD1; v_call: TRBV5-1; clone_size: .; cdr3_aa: CASSPTGGESYTF; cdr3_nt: TGCGCCAGCAGCCCAACAGGGGGCGAGAGCTACACCTTC
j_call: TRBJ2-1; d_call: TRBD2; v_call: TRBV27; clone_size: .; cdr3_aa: CASRYFSGRALNEQFF; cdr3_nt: TGTGCCAGCAGATACTTTAGCGGGAGGGCCTTGAATGAGCAGTTCTTC
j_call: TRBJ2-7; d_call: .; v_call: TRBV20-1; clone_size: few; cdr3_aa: CSARDRDFYEQYF; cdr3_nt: TGCAGTGCTAGAGATCGTGACTTCTACGAGCAGTACTTC
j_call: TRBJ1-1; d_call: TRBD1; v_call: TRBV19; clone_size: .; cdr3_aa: CASSMGQGIEAFF; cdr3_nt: TGTGCCAGTAGTATGGGACAGGGGATTGAAGCTTTCTTT
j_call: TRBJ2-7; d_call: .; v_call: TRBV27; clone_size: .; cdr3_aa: CASSPLPPEQYF; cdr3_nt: TGTGCCAGCAGTCCCTTACCCCCCGAGCAGTACTTC
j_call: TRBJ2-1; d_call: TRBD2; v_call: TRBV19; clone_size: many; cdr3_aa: CATVSVAGGPVDEQFF; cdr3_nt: TGTGCCACAGTATCGGTAGCGGGAGGGCCAGTGGATGAGCAGTTCTTC
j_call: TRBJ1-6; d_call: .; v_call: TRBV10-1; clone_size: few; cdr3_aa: CASSDSVQGYNSPLHF; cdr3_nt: TGCGCCAGCAGTGACAGCGTGCAGGGATATAATTCACCCCTCCACTTT
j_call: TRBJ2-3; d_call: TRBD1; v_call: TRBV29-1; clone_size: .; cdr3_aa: CSVEDRGPTDTQYF; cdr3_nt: TGCAGCGTTGAAGACAGGGGGCCCACAGATACGCAGTATTTT
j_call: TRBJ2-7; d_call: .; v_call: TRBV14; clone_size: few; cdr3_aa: CASSQVGALRGEQYF; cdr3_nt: TGTGCCAGCAGCCAAGTGGGGGCCCTCAGGGGCGAGCAGTACTTC
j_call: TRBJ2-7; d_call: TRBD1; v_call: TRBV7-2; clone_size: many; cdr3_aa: CASSFGRGHAYEQYF; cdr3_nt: TGTGCCAGCAGCTTTGGAAGGGGGCACGCATACGAGCAGTACTTC
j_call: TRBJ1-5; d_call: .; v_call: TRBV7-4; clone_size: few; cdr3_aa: CASSLDSRSNQPQHF; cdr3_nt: TGTGCCAGCAGCTTAGACAGCCGTAGCAATCAGCCCCAGCATTTT
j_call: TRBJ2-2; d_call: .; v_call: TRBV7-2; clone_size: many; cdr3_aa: CASSNRTNTGELFF; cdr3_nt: TGTGCCAGCAGCAACAGGACGAACACCGGGGAGCTGTTTTTT
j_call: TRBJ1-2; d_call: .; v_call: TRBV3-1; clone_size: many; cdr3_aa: CASSQDRTGVGAYYGYTF; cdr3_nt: TGTGCCAGCAGCCAAGATCGAACAGGCGTAGGGGCCTACTATGGCTACACCTTC
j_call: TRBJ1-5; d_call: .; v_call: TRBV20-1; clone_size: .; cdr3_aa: CSARDSATGTSNQPQHF; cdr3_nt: TGCAGTGCTAGAGATTCAGCCACCGGAACTAGCAATCAGCCCCAGCATTTT
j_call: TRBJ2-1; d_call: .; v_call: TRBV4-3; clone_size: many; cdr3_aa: CASSQGSGPYNEQFF; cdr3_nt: TGCGCCAGCAGCCAAGGATCCGGCCCGTACAATGAGCAGTTCTTC
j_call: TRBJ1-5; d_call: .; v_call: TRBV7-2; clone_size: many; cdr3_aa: CASSLVGGNGNQPQHF; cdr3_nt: TGTGCCAGCAGCTTAGTAGGGGGGAATGGCAATCAGCCCCAGCATTTT
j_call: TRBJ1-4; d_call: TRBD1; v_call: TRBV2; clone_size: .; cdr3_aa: CASSDRAANEKLFF; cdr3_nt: TGTGCCAGCAGCGACAGGGCGGCTAATGAAAAACTGTTTTTT